These T cell receptor beta chains were read from a single sample in a study of cytomegalovirus exposure and HLA in healthy donors. Data came from immunoSEQ multiplex PCR; TCRdb stores just in-frame clones and leaves some out. Of 120,000 or so clones listed, around 75% are singletons. Material for sequencing was PBMCs. The receptors stem from a man aged 25-40 years in good health and CMV-seronegative. Each CDR3 is given with its conserved first and last residue. D genes are given only for firm matches. Clone size is given for some rows only: seen once, a few or many times, or a class if the clone is expanded.

v_call,j_call,clone_size,d_call,cdr3_aa,cdr3_nt
TRBV5-5,TRBJ2-1,once,-,CASSPGRGPSYNEQFF,TGTGCCAGCAGCCCCGGCAGGGGACCCTCCTACAATGAGCAGTTCTTC
TRBV5-1,TRBJ2-5,-,-,CASSLVPTPVETQYF,TGCGCCAGCAGCTTGGTGCCTACTCCGGTCGAGACCCAGTACTTC
TRBV7-8,TRBJ1-5,-,TRBD1,CASSLRQRQGKEQSQPQHF,TGTGCCAGCAGCTTAAGACAGCGACAGGGAAAAGAGCAATCTCAGCCCCAGCATTTT
TRBV18,TRBJ1-3,-,TRBD1,CASSPYRMTGGDGNTIYF,TGTGCCAGCTCACCCTATAGAATGACAGGGGGCGATGGAAACACCATATATTTT
TRBV4-1,TRBJ2-3,-,-,CASSQAVPGMLGTDTQYF,TGCGCCAGCAGCCAAGCGGTCCCAGGAATGTTGGGCACAGATACGCAGTATTTT
TRBV7-9,TRBJ2-5,-,TRBD1,CASSLRDRKETQYF,TGTGCCAGCAGCTTACGGGACAGAAAAGAGACCCAGTACTTC
TRBV7-2,TRBJ1-2,-,-,CASSLGGARGYTF,TGTGCCAGCAGCCTGGGGGGGGCGCGTGGCTACACCTTC
TRBV25-1,TRBJ2-7,-,-,CASSVAAGYSYEQYF,TGTGCCAGCAGTGTGGCGGCGGGCTATTCCTACGAGCAGTACTTC
TRBV14,TRBJ2-7,-,-,CASSQGGRSYEQYF,TGTGCCAGCAGCCAAGGGGGGCGGTCCTACGAGCAGTACTTC
TRBV18,TRBJ2-1,few,-,CASSPEGYNEQFF,TGTGCCAGCTCACCGGAGGGGTACAATGAGCAGTTCTTC
TRBV6-6,TRBJ2-7,-,TRBD2,CASSYGGGNSYEQYF,TGTGCCAGCAGTTATGGCGGGGGGAACTCCTACGAGCAGTACTTC
TRBV27,TRBJ1-6,-,-,CASSLSWQGNSPLHF,TGTGCCAGCAGTTTATCGTGGCAGGGCAATTCACCCCTCCACTTT